The clone carrying this TCR beta chain was observed a few times. Antigen: not known. Gene names are mouse gene names. The DNA ends 1 residue before the CDR3 does, and the rest of the CDR3 is filled in from the germline J gene. This entry comes from a study of tissue T cells after allogeneic stem cell transplantation. Broader study findings: Some tissue clones might be persisting host cells; their alloreactivity or antigen specificity was not determined. Tissue-detected TCR repertoire was only partly captured by blood and spleen T cells.

Sample time point: mouse harvest day 14 after allogeneic transplant. Each mouse received 10^7 T-cell-depleted marrow cells plus 10^6 splenic CD5+ T cells by tail vein. This mouse GVHD model was MHC-mismatched B6 to BALB/c, profiled day 7 or 14. CDR1 and CDR2 (germline): SGHND, FRSKSL. This CDR3 has 13 residues. V lost 4 bases to trimming and J lost 4 bases, with 10 bases between them. Profiled with immunoSEQ multiplex PCR; TCRdb holds only in-frame clones, not every one. Seen here are about 4,100 clones, 40% to 55% observed once, and the top ten hold about 40%. The TCR sequence derives from a female BALB/c mouse given C57BL/6 T cells with graft-versus-host disease after an allogeneic hematopoietic cell transplant. Specimen: lymph node tissue. J is TRBJ1-1 and V is TRBV15, with D possibly matching TRBD1 (6 bases). The DNA read from the CDR3 is TGTGCCAGCAGTTCCCAGGGGTCCACAGAAGTCTTC. It is translated as CASSSQGSTEVF. The whole CDR3 protein reads CASSSQGSTEVFF.